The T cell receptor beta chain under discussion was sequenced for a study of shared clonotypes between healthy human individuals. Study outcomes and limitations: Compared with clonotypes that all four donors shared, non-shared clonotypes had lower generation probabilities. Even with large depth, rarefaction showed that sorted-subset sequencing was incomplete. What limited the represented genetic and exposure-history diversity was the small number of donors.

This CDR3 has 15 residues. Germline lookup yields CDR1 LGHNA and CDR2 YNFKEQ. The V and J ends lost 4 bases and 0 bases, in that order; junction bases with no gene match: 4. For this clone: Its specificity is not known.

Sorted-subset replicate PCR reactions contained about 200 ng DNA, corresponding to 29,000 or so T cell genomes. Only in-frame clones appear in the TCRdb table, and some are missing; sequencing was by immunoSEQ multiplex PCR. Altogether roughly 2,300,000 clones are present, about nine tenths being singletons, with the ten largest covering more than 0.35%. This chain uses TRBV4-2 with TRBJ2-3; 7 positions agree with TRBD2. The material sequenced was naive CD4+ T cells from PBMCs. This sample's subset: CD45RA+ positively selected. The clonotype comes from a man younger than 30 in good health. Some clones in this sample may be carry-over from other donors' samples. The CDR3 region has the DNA TGTGCCAGCAGCCCCGCTAGCGGTAGCACAGATACGCAGTATTTT. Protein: CASSPASGSTDTQYF.